This record covers a single T cell receptor (beta chain). The J segment lost 9 bases and the V segment lost 4 bases, leaving 8 bases of the junction unmatched. This CDR3 comprises 14 residues. Germline assignment: CDR1 SEHNR and CDR2 FQNEAQ (reference sequence). These data belong to a study of T cell changes during pregnancy in multiple sclerosis. The method was immunoSEQ multiplex PCR; TCRdb's version includes in-frame clones alone and lacks a portion of them. The table records about 44,000 clones, 85% to 95% of them present only once. This receptor was obtained from a female donor with multiple sclerosis, enrolled in a pregnancy study. Sequencing input: peripheral blood. The V gene is TRBV7-9, the J gene TRBJ2-7, with 11 bases fitting TRBD1. CDR3 in DNA: TGTGCCAGCAGCTATGGACAGGGGGCGATCGGGCAGTACTTC. Amino acid sequence: CASSYGQGAIGQYF.